This T cell receptor (beta chain) emerged from a study of blood T cells in healthy people across ages. Study overall: Capture via template switching afforded approximately one barcoded beta molecule per two T cells.

Of note for this clonotype: Its target is not known.

Through a sample-barcoded 5' primer and a J-beta primer mix, a second PCR was run for roughly 7 to 12 cycles. One entry per CDR3 protein results from TCRdb running MiXCR on the 5' RACE reads. Among hundreds of thousands of distinct CDR3 sequences listed, about 51% were seen once. Study results and limitations: Whereas aged donors had fewer naive CD4+ cells, long-lived donors had more of them and higher diversity.

Sequenced: blood. The TCR originated in a woman at least 80 years old in good health.

In nucleotides, the CDR3 is TGTGCCAGCAGCCCTCCGGGGGGGCCGACTGAAGCTTTCTTT. Amino acid sequence: CASSPPGGPTEAFF. The chain recombines TRBV7-9 with TRBJ1-1, with D possibly matching TRBD1 (6 bases). Trimming left V 5 bases short and J 5 bases short, with 15 bases between. Germline V gives CDR1 SEHNR, CDR2 FQNEAQ (reference sequence). The CDR3 length is 14 residues.